This T cell receptor beta chain was retrieved from a study of a mutant IDH1 vaccine in newly diagnosed glioma. Study background: Patients arrived already treated with radiotherapy, temozolomide, or both, most having had both.

CDR3 size: 17 residues. Germline CDR1 is SGHNT and CDR2 is YYREEE (reference sequence). The junction had 12 bases not matched to a gene; V was cut back by 6 bases and J by 4 bases. Stated time point: week 5, during vaccination. With topical imiquimod, each dose of the vaccine consisted of 300 ug of mutant IDH1 20-mer peptide. About this clone itself: The antigen remains undetermined.

Libraries were prepared by immunoSEQ multiplex PCR; TCRdb keeps only in-frame clonotypes and omits some of them. The data contain around 56,000 clones, approximately 80% of them singletons. The material sequenced was PBMCs, taken from a glioma patient whose treatment included an IDH1 peptide vaccine. This receptor was identified in a woman aged 18-35 years with glioma. Some clones in this sample may be carry-over from other donors' samples. The chain links TRBV5-4 to TRBJ2-6, with 8 bases matching TRBD2. The CDR3 reads CASIRGGLWPGANVLTF. The CDR3 DNA reads as TGTGCCAGCATCCGGGGGGGACTTTGGCCCGGGGCCAACGTCCTGACTTTC. The whole variable domain, filled in from reference TRBV5-4 and TRBJ2-6, reads ETGVTQSPTHLIKTRGQQVTLRCSSQSGHNTVSWYQQALGQGPQFIFQYYREEENGRGNFPPRFSGLQFPNYSSELNVNALELDDSALYLCASIRGGLWPGANVLTFGAGSRLTVL.